This T cell receptor (beta chain) was recovered during a study of cytomegalovirus exposure and HLA in healthy donors. At the level of the study: Around four fifths of several hundred genotyped donors fell in the Caucasian-associated ancestry cluster. General study findings and limits: Presence/absence analyses treated sequencing depth as roughly uniform across donors.

CDR3 size: 18 residues. A word on this clone: Its antigen is unidentified.

PCR primers comprised 60 Vbeta and 13 Jbeta primers. Some clones are missing from TCRdb's copy, which holds only in-frame ones; the method was immunoSEQ multiplex PCR. This sample has approximately 73,000 clones, with about 60% found just once. What was sequenced was PBMCs. This sequence joins TRBV21-1 and TRBJ2-7; TRBD1, the table's D call, lacks a check against the DNA. TRBV21-1 is a known pseudogene. The clonotype originates from a man under 40 in good health and CMV-seropositive. CDR3 residues: CASSKAPCDRPGPYEQYF. The CDR3 DNA sequence: TGTGCCAGCAGCAAAGCGCCGTGCGACAGACCGGGCCCCTACGAGCAGTACTTC.